These T cell receptor beta chains were read from a single sample in a study of radiation and T cells in renal cell carcinoma. Measured with immunoSEQ multiplex PCR; TCRdb has only the in-frame clones, and not every one. The sample includes 75,000 to 90,000 clones, roughly 87% of them seen just once. The specimen was blood, collected from a patient whose treatment included radiotherapy and nephrectomy. All receptors derive from a woman in her seventies with renal cell carcinoma. CDR3s include the opening cysteine and the closing phenylalanine or tryptophan. Each record gives: V gene, J gene, D gene, clone size, CDR3 DNA, CDR3 protein. The D gene is left open where the match is weak. Expanded clones get a size class; other rows say once, few or many, or leave the size out.

V: TRBV4-3
J: TRBJ1-2
D: TRBD1
size: -
DNA: TGCGCCAGCAGCCAAACCCTTACAGGGGACCCCCCCACCTTC
CDR3: CASSQTLTGDPPTF

V: TRBV5-4
J: TRBJ2-7
D: -
size: -
DNA: TGTGCCAGCAGCTTGGGATTAACCTACGAGCAGTACTTC
CDR3: CASSLGLTYEQYF

V: TRBV4-1
J: TRBJ1-2
D: -
size: -
DNA: TGCGCCAGCAGCGGTCAGGGGTTCGACTATGGCTACACCTTC
CDR3: CASSGQGFDYGYTF

V: TRBV21-1
J: TRBJ2-1
D: -
size: -
DNA: TGTGCCAGCAGCAGGCGGGGGGGGTCCTACAATGAGCAGTTCTTC
CDR3: CASSRRGGSYNEQFF

V: TRBV6-5
J: TRBJ2-3
D: -
size: -
DNA: TGTGCCAGCACCCTAGACAGGTGGACAGATACGCAGTATTTT
CDR3: CASTLDRWTDTQYF

V: TRBV6-1
J: TRBJ1-1
D: -
size: -
DNA: TGTGCCAGCAGTGGCGGGGGCTGGGGCACTGAAGCTTTCTTT
CDR3: CASSGGGWGTEAFF

V: TRBV19
J: TRBJ1-1
D: -
size: -
DNA: TGTGCCAGTACGGGGTACACTGAAGCTTTCTTT
CDR3: CASTGYTEAFF

V: TRBV19
J: TRBJ1-6
D: -
size: -
DNA: TGTGCCAGTAGTTTGGGTTGGGATTCACCCCTCCACTTT
CDR3: CASSLGWDSPLHF

V: TRBV7-9
J: TRBJ1-2
D: TRBD1
size: -
DNA: TGTGCCAGCAGCTTTCCCTCCCTAACAGGGGGAGCTGGCTACACCTTC
CDR3: CASSFPSLTGGAGYTF

V: TRBV19
J: TRBJ1-5
D: -
size: -
DNA: TGTGCCAGTAGTATTACAGCTAGTTATAGCAATCAGCCCCAGCATTTT
CDR3: CASSITASYSNQPQHF

V: TRBV5-1
J: TRBJ2-1
D: -
size: -
DNA: TGCGCCAGCAGCTTGGTCCGGGGGGCATACAATGAGCAGTTCTTC
CDR3: CASSLVRGAYNEQFF

V: TRBV18
J: TRBJ2-5
D: TRBD2
size: -
DNA: TGTGCCAGCTCACCAAACGGGGGGGGTCAAGAGACCCAGTACTTC
CDR3: CASSPNGGGQETQYF

V: TRBV4-3
J: TRBJ2-7
D: -
size: -
DNA: TGCGCCAGCAGCCAAGATCTTGCGGGGAGCTCCTACGAGCAGTACTTC
CDR3: CASSQDLAGSSYEQYF

V: TRBV6-1
J: TRBJ2-5
D: -
size: -
DNA: TGTGCCAGCAGTCCCGCGGGGGCCGCCCAGTACTTC
CDR3: CASSPAGAAQYF

V: TRBV4-3
J: TRBJ2-1
D: TRBD2
size: -
DNA: TGCGCCAGCAGCCAAGATAGGGCGCGGGGGGCCTATAATGAGCAGTTCTTC
CDR3: CASSQDRARGAYNEQFF

V: TRBV11-3
J: TRBJ2-3
D: TRBD2
size: -
DNA: TGTGCCAGCAGCAAAACTAGCGGGGGGCTAGGCACAGATACGCAGTATTTT
CDR3: CASSKTSGGLGTDTQYF

V: TRBV28
J: TRBJ1-2
D: TRBD1
size: -
DNA: TGTGCCAGCAGTGGGACAGGAGCAAACTATGGCTACACCTTC
CDR3: CASSGTGANYGYTF

V: TRBV2
J: TRBJ2-5
D: TRBD1
size: -
DNA: TGTGCCGGGACAGGGGTCCAAGAGACCCAGTACTTC
CDR3: CAGTGVQETQYF

V: TRBV13
J: TRBJ2-3
D: -
size: -
DNA: TGTGCCAGCAGCTTAGAACGGGATACGCAGTATTTT
CDR3: CASSLERDTQYF

V: TRBV9
J: TRBJ2-3
D: -
size: -
DNA: TGTGCCAGCAGCGTAGCGGCAGGGGGGTTCACAGATACGCAGTATTTT
CDR3: CASSVAAGGFTDTQYF

V: TRBV7-2
J: TRBJ1-5
D: -
size: -
DNA: TGTGCCAGCAGCTACCGTGGGGGACTCAATCAGCCCCAGCATTTT
CDR3: CASSYRGGLNQPQHF

V: TRBV2
J: TRBJ1-1
D: -
size: few
DNA: TGTGCCAGCGGGTGGACGAGGGAGGCTTTCTTT
CDR3: CASGWTREAFF

V: TRBV18
J: TRBJ1-5
D: -
size: -
DNA: TGTGCCAGCTCACCACTGGGACTCCTCCTGGGGGGCAATCAGCCCCAGCATTTT
CDR3: CASSPLGLLLGGNQPQHF

V: TRBV11-3
J: TRBJ2-1
D: -
size: -
DNA: TGTGCCAGCAGCGTCGACTGGTACTCCTACAATGAGCAGTTCTTC
CDR3: CASSVDWYSYNEQFF

V: TRBV14
J: TRBJ2-3
D: -
size: -
DNA: TGTGCCAGCAGCCCGGGACGACACACAGATACGCAGTATTTT
CDR3: CASSPGRHTDTQYF

V: TRBV7-8
J: TRBJ1-1
D: -
size: -
DNA: TGTGCCAGCAGCTTATTGCGATACACTGAAGCTTTCTTT
CDR3: CASSLLRYTEAFF

V: TRBV7-6
J: TRBJ2-2
D: TRBD2
size: -
DNA: TGTGCCAGCAGCTCCTCTAGCGGGGGGGCGGGCACCGGGGAGCTGTTTTTT
CDR3: CASSSSSGGAGTGELFF

V: TRBV7-2
J: TRBJ1-1
D: -
size: -
DNA: TGTGCCAGCAGCTTAGGGCGGAACACTGAAGCTTTCTTT
CDR3: CASSLGRNTEAFF